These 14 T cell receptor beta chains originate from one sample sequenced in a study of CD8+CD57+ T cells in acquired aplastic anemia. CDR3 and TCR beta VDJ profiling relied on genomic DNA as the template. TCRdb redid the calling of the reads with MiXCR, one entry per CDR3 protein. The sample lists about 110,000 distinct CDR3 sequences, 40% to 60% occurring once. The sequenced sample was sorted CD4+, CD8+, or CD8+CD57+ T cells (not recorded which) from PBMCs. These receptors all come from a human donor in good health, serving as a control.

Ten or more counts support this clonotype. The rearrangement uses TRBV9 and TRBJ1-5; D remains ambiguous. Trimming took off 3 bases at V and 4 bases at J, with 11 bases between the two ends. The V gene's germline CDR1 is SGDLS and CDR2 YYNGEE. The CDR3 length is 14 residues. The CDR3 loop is CASSGGDPNQPQHF. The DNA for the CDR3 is TGTGCCAGCAGCGGCGGAGATCCGAATCAGCCCCAGCATTTT.

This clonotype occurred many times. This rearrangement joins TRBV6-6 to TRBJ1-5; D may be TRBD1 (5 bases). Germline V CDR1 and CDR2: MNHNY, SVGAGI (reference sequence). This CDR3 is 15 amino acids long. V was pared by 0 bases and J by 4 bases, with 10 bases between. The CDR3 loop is CASSYSSEGNQPQHF. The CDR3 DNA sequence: TGTGCCAGCAGTTACTCGTCTGAGGGGAATCAGCCCCAGCATTTT.

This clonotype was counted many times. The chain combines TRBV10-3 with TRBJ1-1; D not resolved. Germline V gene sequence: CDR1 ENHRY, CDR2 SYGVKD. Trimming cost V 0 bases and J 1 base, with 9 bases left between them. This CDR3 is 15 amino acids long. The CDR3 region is CAISESYGGNTEAFF. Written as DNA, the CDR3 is TGTGCCATCAGTGAGTCGTATGGAGGGAACACTGAAGCTTTCTTT.

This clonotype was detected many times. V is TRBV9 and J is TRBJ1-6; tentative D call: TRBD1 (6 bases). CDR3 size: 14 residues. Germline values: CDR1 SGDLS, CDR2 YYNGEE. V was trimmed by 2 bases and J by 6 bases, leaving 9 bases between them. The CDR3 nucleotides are TGTGCCAGCAGCGTGGGGGCCATTAATTCACCCCTCCACTTT. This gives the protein CASSVGAINSPLHF.

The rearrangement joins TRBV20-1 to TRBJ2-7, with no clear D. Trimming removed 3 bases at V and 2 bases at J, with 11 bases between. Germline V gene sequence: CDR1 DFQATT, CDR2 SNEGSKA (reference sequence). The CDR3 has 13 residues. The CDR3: CSASLGNPYEQYF. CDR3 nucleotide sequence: TGCAGTGCTAGTCTGGGGAATCCCTACGAGCAGTACTTC.

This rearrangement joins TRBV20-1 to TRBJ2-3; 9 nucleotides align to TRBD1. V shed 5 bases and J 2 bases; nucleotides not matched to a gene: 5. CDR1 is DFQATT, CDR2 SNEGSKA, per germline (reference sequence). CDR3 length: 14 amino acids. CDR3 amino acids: CSAHRQGVTDTQYF. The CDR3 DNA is TGCAGTGCTCATAGACAGGGGGTCACAGATACGCAGTATTTT.

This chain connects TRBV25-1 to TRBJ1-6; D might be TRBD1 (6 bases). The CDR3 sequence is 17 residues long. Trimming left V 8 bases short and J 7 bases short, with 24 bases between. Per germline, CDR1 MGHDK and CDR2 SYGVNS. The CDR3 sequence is CASSPIRGDDRNSPLHF. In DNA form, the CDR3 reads TGTGCCAGCTCTCCGATTAGGGGGGACGATCGAAATTCACCCCTCCACTTT. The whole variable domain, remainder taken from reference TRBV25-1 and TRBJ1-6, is EADIYQTPRYLVIGTGKKITLECSQTMGHDKMYWYQQDPGMELHLIHYSYGVNSTEKGDLSSESTVSRIRTEHFPLTLESARPSHTSQYLCASSPIRGDDRNSPLHFGNGTRLTVT.

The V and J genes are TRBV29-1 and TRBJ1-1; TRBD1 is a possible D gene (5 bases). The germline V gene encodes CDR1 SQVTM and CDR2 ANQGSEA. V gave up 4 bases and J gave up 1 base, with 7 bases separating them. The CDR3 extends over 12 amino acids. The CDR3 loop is CSVAGPNTEAFF. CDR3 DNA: TGCAGCGTTGCGGGACCGAACACTGAAGCTTTCTTT.

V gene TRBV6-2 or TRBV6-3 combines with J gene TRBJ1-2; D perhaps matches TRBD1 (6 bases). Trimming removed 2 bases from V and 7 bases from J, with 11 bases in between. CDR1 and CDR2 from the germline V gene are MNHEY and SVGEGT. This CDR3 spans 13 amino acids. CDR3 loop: CASSYGGPGGYTF. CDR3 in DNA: TGTGCCAGCAGTTACGGGGGGCCGGGTGGCTACACCTTC.

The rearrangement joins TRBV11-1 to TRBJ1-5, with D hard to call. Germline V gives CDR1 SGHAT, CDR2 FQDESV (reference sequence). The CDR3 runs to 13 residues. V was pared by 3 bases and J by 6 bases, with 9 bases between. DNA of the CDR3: TGTGCCAGCAGCTTGTTAGGCGGTCAGCCCCAGCATTTT. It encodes CASSLLGGQPQHF.

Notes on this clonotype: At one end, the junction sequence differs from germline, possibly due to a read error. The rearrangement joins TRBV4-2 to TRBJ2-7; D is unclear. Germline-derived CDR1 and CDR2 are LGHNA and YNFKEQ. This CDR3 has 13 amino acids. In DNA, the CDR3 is TGTGCCAGCAGCCAAGATTCACCCTACGAGCAGCACTTC. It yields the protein CASSQDSPYEQHF.

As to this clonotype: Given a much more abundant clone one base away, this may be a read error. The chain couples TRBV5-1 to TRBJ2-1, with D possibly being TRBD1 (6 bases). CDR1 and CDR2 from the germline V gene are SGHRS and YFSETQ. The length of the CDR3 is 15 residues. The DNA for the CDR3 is TGCGCCAGCAGCTTGGTACAGGGCGTCTACAATGAGCAGCTCTTC. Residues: CASSLVQGVYNEQLF.

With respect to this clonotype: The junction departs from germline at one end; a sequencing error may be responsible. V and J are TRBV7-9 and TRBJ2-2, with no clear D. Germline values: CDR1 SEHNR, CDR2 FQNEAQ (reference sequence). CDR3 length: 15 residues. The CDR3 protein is CATSRVTPNTGELFF. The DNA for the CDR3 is TGTGCCACCAGCAGAGTAACACCGAACACCGGGGAGCTGTTTTTT. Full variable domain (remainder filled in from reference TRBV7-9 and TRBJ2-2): DTGVSQNPRHKITKRGQNVTFRCDPISEHNRLYWYRQTLGQGPEFLTYFQNEAQLEKSRLLSDRFSAERPKGSFSTLEIQRTEQGDSAMYLCATSRVTPNTGELFFGEGSRLTVL.

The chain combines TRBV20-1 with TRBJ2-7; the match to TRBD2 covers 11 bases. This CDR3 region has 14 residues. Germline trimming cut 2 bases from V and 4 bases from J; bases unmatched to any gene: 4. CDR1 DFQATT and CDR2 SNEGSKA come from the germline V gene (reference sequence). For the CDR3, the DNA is TGCAGTGCTAGACCGGGGACTAGCGGTTACGAGCAGTACTTC. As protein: CSARPGTSGYEQYF.